Only a few counts were recorded for the clone carrying this T cell receptor (beta chain). Antigen specificity is unknown. These data are taken from a study of vaccination and CD4 T cells after COVID-19. Documented treatment: approximately nine-day PBMC culture with coronavirus spike peptide pools or control peptides (ViraFEST assay). Positive PCR tests dated from March to December 2020, predating US Alpha, Beta and Delta variants. Sequenced with the Oncomine TCR Beta short-read assay was DNA taken from cultured CD4+ T cells. Via MiXCR, TCRdb re-called the PCR reads, giving one row per CDR3 protein. The sample lists around 14,000 distinct CDR3 sequences, under 60% occurring once. The origin of this receptor is a human donor who had recovered from COVID-19. Input material: CD4+ T cells from blood, cultured in vitro.

The CDR3 DNA reads as TGTGCCAGCAGTCTCGGGACAGAGAACACTGAAGCTTTCTTT. Its translation is CASSLGTENTEAFF. The genes are TRBV28 and TRBJ1-1, with 7 positions matching TRBD1. Germline CDR1 MDHEN, CDR2 SYDVKM. J lost 1 base, V lost 5 bases, and 4 bases had no gene match. The CDR3 spans 14 residues.